Listed here are 19 T cell receptor delta chains from one sample, sequenced in a study of gamma-delta T cells after stem cell transplantation. TCRdb re-called clones from the RT-PCR reads using CATT. The table lists 2,500 to 3,000 delta-chain clones, roughly 5.2% of them singletons, with approximately 10% in the top ten. Specimen: gamma-delta T cells. The receptors come from a human donor. It is not recorded whose cells these are; they may come from a transplant donor.

The V call is TRDV2, the J call TRDJ1, with TRDD3 matching over 12 bases. This CDR3 spans 20 amino acids. V lost 3 bases to trimming and J lost 1 base; unmatched junction nucleotides: 17. Germline V gene sequence: CDR1 GEAIGNYY, CDR2 EKD. CDR3 region: CACDRLPLVLGDTTTDKLIF. CDR3 bases: TGTGCCTGTGACCGACTTCCACTCGTACTGGGGGATACCACCACCGATAAACTCATCTTT.

This clone was counted between two and nine times. This likely traces to a read error, being one base from a far larger clone. The V call is TRDV2, the J call TRDJ1, with 8 positions matching TRDD3. Trimming took 3 bases from V and 0 from J; bases not matched to a gene: 5. This CDR3 region has 15 residues. Germline assignment: CDR1 GEAIGNYY and CDR2 EKD. CDR3 sequence reads: CACDRLGGDTDKLIF. The CDR3 nucleotides read TGTGCCTGTGACCGACTGGGGGGGGACACCGATAAACTCATCTTT.

This clone is medium-sized. Other nucleotide sequences from this sample produce the same CDR3. V usage is TRDV2 and J usage is TRDJ1; TRDD3 aligns across 10 bases. Germline V gene data show CDR1 as GEAIGNYY and CDR2 as EKD. V dropped 3 bases and J dropped 0; count of bases not matched to a gene: 6. There are 16 residues in the CDR3. The CDR3 spells CACDPTGGWNTDKLIF. CDR3 bases: TGTGCCTGTGACCCGACTGGGGGATGGAACACCGATAAACTCATCTTT.

Comments on this clone: This sequence may be a read error, since a much larger clone differs from it by one base. V is TRDV2 and J is TRDJ1, with D perhaps matching TRDD3 (6 bases). The ends were cut back, 0 bases at V and 8 bases at J, with 27 bases in the middle. There are 18 residues in the CDR3. Per the germline V gene, CDR1 is GEAIGNYY and CDR2 is EKD. The CDR3 loop is CACDTALSYHWEVGKLIF. CDR3 nucleotide sequence: TGTGCCTGTGACACCGCTCTCTCATACCACTGGGAGGTAGGAAAACTCATCTTT.

By its share, this clone is medium-sized. The V gene is TRDV2, the J gene TRDJ1; the match to TRDD3 covers 12 bases. Germline-derived CDR1 and CDR2 are GEAIGNYY and EKD. V dropped 0 bases and J dropped 4; count of bases not matched to a gene: 14. The CDR3 spans 19 residues. In DNA, the CDR3 is TGTGCCTGTGACACCGTAAAGCTGGGGGATACGTTATTCGACGATAAACTCATCTTT. Translated, it gives CACDTVKLGDTLFDDKLIF.

Judged by abundance, this clone is medium-sized. Other nucleotide sequences from this sample produce the same CDR3. The chain recombines TRDV1 with TRDJ1; 11 bases line up with TRDD3. There are 18 residues in the CDR3. CDR1 and CDR2 from the germline V gene are TSWWSYY and QGS. V was pared by 0 bases and J by 1 base, with 7 bases of the junction left unmatched. As DNA, the CDR3 is TGTGCTCTTGGGGAACTTGGTGGGGGATACGCGGCCACCGATAAACTCATCTTT. It specifies CALGELGGGYAATDKLIF.

This clone ranks as medium-sized (0.01 to 0.1%). The chain combines TRDV1 with TRDJ4, with 12 bases fitting TRDD3. V gave up 1 base and J gave up 0 bases; unmatched junction bases: 15. The CDR3 loop spans 20 amino acids. Germline V CDR1 and CDR2: TSWWSYY, QGS. The CDR3 DNA reads as TGTGCTCTTGGGGAACCGGTTCCTAGGGCTGGGGGATACGGGTCCAGACCCCTGATCTTT. It is translated as CALGEPVPRAGGYGSRPLIF.

As concerns this clone: This clone may be a read error of a much larger clone one base away. The rearrangement links TRDV2 to TRDJ1, with D possibly matching TRDD3 (6 bases). Germline V gene data show CDR1 as GEAIGNYY and CDR2 as EKD. This CDR3 contains 15 residues. CDR3 protein: CACEALLGSTGKLIF. The CDR3 region has the DNA TGTGCCTGTGAGGCTCTACTGGGTTCAACCGGTAAACTCATCTTT.

Concerning this clone: The protein in TCRdb stems from a much larger clone and differs at residue 3 from this DNA's translation, likely a read error; here the protein is translated from the DNA. The V gene is TRDV2, the J gene TRDJ1, with 13 bases identical to TRDD3. Germline V gives CDR1 GEAIGNYY, CDR2 EKD. This CDR3 has 19 amino acids. The CDR3 region has the DNA TGTGCCTATGACAACCTAGGTCCGACTGGGGGATACGATGGAGTTGAACTCATCTTT. Its protein product is CAYDNLGPTGGYDGVELIF.

This clone occurred a few times. A much larger clone lies a single base off, so this may be a read error. The chain is built from TRDV2 and TRDJ1; 12 nucleotides line up with TRDD3. The CDR3 extends over 19 amino acids. Germline V lookup: CDR1 GEAIGNYY, CDR2 EKD. CDR3 in DNA: TGTGCCCGTGACCCTCTCGCCGCTGGGGGATACGGTGGGACCGATAAACTCATCTTT. Residues: CARDPLAAGGYGGTDKLIF.

Details on this clone: This probably arose from a read error, given a far larger clone one base away. The chain combines TRDV2 with TRDJ1; D may be TRDD3 (6 bases). V lost 0 bases and J lost 3, with 16 bases in between. The CDR3 contains 16 residues. Germline V lookup: CDR1 GEAIGNYY, CDR2 EKD. The CDR3 DNA reads as TGTGCCTGTGACACCGTGGGCGCTGGGGTATCCGATAAACTCATCTTT. Translation gives CACDTVGAGVSDKLIF.

This clone was seen a few times. Since a much larger clone is just one base distant, this may be a read error. The V gene is TRDV2, the J gene TRDJ1, with D possibly TRDD3 on 6 matching bases. The CDR3 length is 15 residues. Germline CDR1 reads GEAIGNYY; CDR2 reads EKD. Trimming left V 2 bases short and J 1 base short, with 13 bases between. In DNA, the CDR3 is TGTGCCTGTGACAAGATGGGGGGAGGCACCGATAAACTCATCTTT. This gives the protein CACDKMGGGTDKLIF.

Judged by abundance, this clone is large. The chain couples TRDV2 to TRDJ1, with TRDD3 identical over 12 bases. V was pared by 3 bases and J by 10 bases, with 11 bases of the junction left unmatched. Germline V lookup: CDR1 GEAIGNYY, CDR2 EKD. The CDR3 length is 15 residues. CDR3 residues: CACDPLLGDTKVLIF. In DNA, the CDR3 is TGTGCCTGTGACCCACTACTGGGGGATACAAAGGTACTCATCTTT.

Of note for this clone: This may be a read error: a much more frequent sequence differs by one nucleotide. The gene calls are TRDV2 and TRDJ1, with D tentatively TRDD3 (8 bases). The ends were cut back, 1 base at V and 9 bases at J, with 35 bases in the middle. Germline V CDR1 and CDR2: GEAIGNYY, EKD. CDR3 length: 20 amino acids. This CDR3 reads CACDTLRYSLPLWDTQELIF. CDR3 sequence (DNA): TGTGCCTGTGACACTCTCCGATACAGCCTTCCTCTGTGGGATACGCAGGAACTCATCTTT.

This clone was observed a few times. A much more abundant neighbour one base away suggests this may be a read error. V usage is TRDV2 and J usage is TRDJ2; 11 bases align to TRDD3. The ends lost 1 base at V and 1 base at J; junction bases unmatched: 7. Per germline, CDR1 GEAIGNYY and CDR2 EKD. The CDR3 totals 18 residues. The chain's CDR3 is CACDTLGDTVGLTAQLFF. The CDR3 bases are TGTGCCTGTGACACTCTGGGGGATACTGTCGGTTTGACAGCACAACTCTTCTTT.

With respect to this clone: A read error likely explains this, since a far larger clone differs by one base. The chain carries TRDV2 and TRDJ1, with 10 bases fitting TRDD3. The V gene's germline CDR1 is GEAIGNYY and CDR2 EKD. The CDR3 totals 16 residues. The V gene end was trimmed by 1 base and the J gene end by 0 bases; junction bases not matched to a gene: 4. This CDR3 reads CACDTLGDTYTDKLIF. CDR3 in DNA: TGTGCCTGTGACACGTTGGGGGATACTTACACCGATAAACTCATCTTT.

This clone was recorded a few times. A read error is the likely source, as a far larger clone sits one nucleotide away. Other DNA sequences in the sample encode the same CDR3. The chain employs TRDV2 and TRDJ1; possibly TRDD3 for D (6 bases). This CDR3 has 15 amino acids. Per the germline V gene, CDR1 is GEAIGNYY and CDR2 is EKD. Deletions cut 0 bases from V and 4 bases from J, with 14 bases between. CDR3 coding DNA: TGTGCCTGTGACACCGTTGGGGGCTCCGACGATAAACTCATCTTT. It translates to CACDTVGGSDDKLIF.

With respect to this clone: This may be a read error: a much more frequent sequence differs by one nucleotide. The chain combines TRDV2 with TRDJ1; D call uncertain. Trimming pared 3 bases from V and 3 bases from J, leaving 10 bases between. The germline gives CDR1 GEAIGNYY, CDR2 EKD. There are 13 residues in the CDR3. CDR3: CACDGMRADKLIF. DNA of the CDR3: TGTGCCTGTGACGGAATGAGGGCCGATAAACTCATCTTT.

This clone was seen only a few times. The TCRdb protein comes from a much larger clone and disagrees with this DNA's translation at residue 5, likely due to a read error; the protein given here is derived from the DNA. The chain is built from TRDV2 and TRDJ3, with TRDD3 identical over 7 bases. The CDR3 covers 19 residues. Germline-derived CDR1 and CDR2 are GEAIGNYY and EKD. J was trimmed by 0 bases and V by 3 bases; bases with no gene match: 10. The CDR3 spells CACDAGGFSGSWDTRQMFF. The DNA of the CDR3 is TGTGCCTGTGACGCCGGGGGATTCTCGGGCTCCTGGGACACCCGACAGATGTTTTTC.